This is a list of T cell receptor beta chains from one sample in a study of cytomegalovirus exposure and HLA in healthy donors. Libraries were prepared by immunoSEQ multiplex PCR; TCRdb keeps only in-frame clonotypes and omits some of them. The table records 160,000 or so clones, 70% to 85% of them present only once. The sequencing input was PBMCs. The source of these receptors is a man aged 45-60 years in good health and CMV-seropositive. The conserved cysteine and the conserved F or W are not part of the CDR3 here. Each record gives: V gene, clone size, J gene, CDR3 protein. Part of the rows lack a size; the others show once, few, many or a class for expanded clones.

>TRBV5-8|NA|TRBJ2-1
ASRLQNPHEQF
>TRBV5-1|NA|TRBJ2-3
ASSFPPGTQTDTQY
>TRBV7-8|NA|TRBJ2-7
ASSSITGTSISYEQY
>TRBV6-1|NA|TRBJ2-7
ASSEVAGGEQY
>TRBV5-3|NA|TRBJ2-2
ARSPVPTGQENTGELF
>TRBV4-1|NA|TRBJ2-7
ASSHPDNSYEQY
>TRBV5-5|NA|TRBJ1-6
ASSLLANSPLH
>TRBV5-4|NA|TRBJ1-6
ASSSSLGANSPLH
>TRBV19|NA|TRBJ2-1
ASRSESLNEQF
>TRBV9|NA|TRBJ2-7
ASSGASGSAYEQY
>TRBV6-5|many|TRBJ2-7
ASSYSSGNYEQY
>TRBV2|NA|TRBJ1-3
ASTGGGAGNTIY
>TRBV18|NA|TRBJ2-5
ASSPRGGFTETQY